Listed below are T cell receptor beta chains from one sample, sequenced in a study of Graves' ophthalmopathy and Graves' hyperthyroidism. TCRdb reanalysed the multiplex PCR reads using MiXCR and keeps one entry per CDR3 protein. Here the sample spans 300,000 or so distinct CDR3 sequences, roughly 17% being singletons. Sample: peripheral blood. The origin of the receptors is an adult man with Graves' ophthalmopathy. Both conserved end residues are part of each CDR3. The order of the fields is CDR3 DNA, CDR3 protein, V gene, clone size, D gene, J gene. D genes are given only for firm matches. Size tells how often a clone was seen (once, few, many) or the class of an expanded clone, and some rows leave it out.

cdr3_nt: TGTGCCAGCAGCCAGGGTATCAGGGCCGGCTACACCTTC; cdr3_aa: CASSQGIRAGYTF; v_call: TRBV14; clone_size: few; d_call: -; j_call: TRBJ1-2
cdr3_nt: TGCGCCAGCAGCTTGGGCCAACTTCGACAGGGCACTGAAGCTTTCTTT; cdr3_aa: CASSLGQLRQGTEAFF; v_call: TRBV5-1; clone_size: many; d_call: TRBD1; j_call: TRBJ1-1
cdr3_nt: TGTGCCAGCAGGCGGGACACTCCATTGCACGAGCAGTACTTC; cdr3_aa: CASRRDTPLHEQYF; v_call: TRBV6-2/TRBV6-3; clone_size: many; d_call: -; j_call: TRBJ2-7
cdr3_nt: TGTGCCGCCCAGTCCGCCGGAGAGACCCAGTACTTC; cdr3_aa: CAAQSAGETQYF; v_call: TRBV7-9; clone_size: -; d_call: -; j_call: TRBJ2-5
cdr3_nt: TGTGCCAGCTCACCCTTAGTTGACAAGAACACTGAAGCTTTCTTT; cdr3_aa: CASSPLVDKNTEAFF; v_call: TRBV18; clone_size: many; d_call: -; j_call: TRBJ1-1
cdr3_nt: TGTGCCAGCAGTGTTCCCACAGGGGGCGCAGAGACCCAGTACTTC; cdr3_aa: CASSVPTGGAETQYF; v_call: TRBV2; clone_size: many; d_call: TRBD1; j_call: TRBJ2-5
cdr3_nt: TGTGCCAGCAGCTTGCAAAGGAGCCGGGACATCCCCTACGAGCAGTACTTC; cdr3_aa: CASSLQRSRDIPYEQYF; v_call: TRBV11-2; clone_size: many; d_call: -; j_call: TRBJ2-7
cdr3_nt: TGTGCCAGCAGTGAAGGGACTAGCGGGAGAATTCACGAGACCCAGTACTTC; cdr3_aa: CASSEGTSGRIHETQYF; v_call: TRBV2; clone_size: -; d_call: TRBD2; j_call: TRBJ2-5
cdr3_nt: TGTGCCAGCAGTGAGACCACAGGGCAAGGCTATGGCTACACCTTC; cdr3_aa: CASSETTGQGYGYTF; v_call: TRBV6-1; clone_size: many; d_call: -; j_call: TRBJ1-2
cdr3_nt: TGTGCCAGCACGACAGGGACCATTACCGATTCACCCCTCCACTTT; cdr3_aa: CASTTGTITDSPLHF; v_call: TRBV6-1; clone_size: few; d_call: TRBD1; j_call: TRBJ1-6
cdr3_nt: TGTGCCAGCAGCCAAGAAAGGGGAAGGAGCACCTTC; cdr3_aa: CASSQERGRSTF; v_call: TRBV3-1; clone_size: many; d_call: -; j_call: TRBJ1-2
cdr3_nt: TGTGCCAGCAGTCCTAGACAGGGGGGACTTCGGGGCTACGAGCAGTACTTC; cdr3_aa: CASSPRQGGLRGYEQYF; v_call: TRBV27; clone_size: many; d_call: TRBD1; j_call: TRBJ2-7
cdr3_nt: TGCAGTGCTGGGGATTCCCTGGGGGACTCCTACGAGCAGTGCTTC; cdr3_aa: CSAGDSLGDSYEQCF; v_call: TRBV20-1; clone_size: -; d_call: -; j_call: TRBJ2-7
cdr3_nt: TGCAGTGCTAGAGTGCGGGATAGCTATGGCTACACCTTC; cdr3_aa: CSARVRDSYGYTF; v_call: TRBV20-1; clone_size: many; d_call: -; j_call: TRBJ1-2
cdr3_nt: TGTGCCAGCAGCGCCACCGGGACAGACAACTATGGCTACACCTTC; cdr3_aa: CASSATGTDNYGYTF; v_call: TRBV7-2; clone_size: many; d_call: TRBD1; j_call: TRBJ1-2
cdr3_nt: TGCAGTGCTCAGCGCCCGGACGGCCTTGGAAACACCATATATTTT; cdr3_aa: CSAQRPDGLGNTIYF; v_call: TRBV20-1; clone_size: -; d_call: -; j_call: TRBJ1-3
cdr3_nt: TGTGCCAGCGGCCCATTGGACAGGGACACTGAAGCTTTCTTT; cdr3_aa: CASGPLDRDTEAFF; v_call: TRBV28; clone_size: many; d_call: TRBD1; j_call: TRBJ1-1
cdr3_nt: TGTGCCAGCAGTTTACGGGAAGGCTATAATTCACCCCTCCACTTT; cdr3_aa: CASSLREGYNSPLHF; v_call: TRBV12-3/TRBV12-4; clone_size: many; d_call: -; j_call: TRBJ1-6
cdr3_nt: TGCGCCAGCAGCGAATCACAGGGGAAAAACACTGAAGCTTTCTTT; cdr3_aa: CASSESQGKNTEAFF; v_call: TRBV5-1; clone_size: many; d_call: TRBD1; j_call: TRBJ1-1
cdr3_nt: TGTGCCAGCAGTTTATCTCCAGGACTGGGTACTGAAGCTTTCTTT; cdr3_aa: CASSLSPGLGTEAFF; v_call: TRBV27; clone_size: few; d_call: -; j_call: TRBJ1-1
cdr3_nt: TGTGCCACCAGCAGAGATCGGCACAGGGGATATTCACCCCTCCACTTT; cdr3_aa: CATSRDRHRGYSPLHF; v_call: TRBV15; clone_size: many; d_call: TRBD1; j_call: TRBJ1-6
cdr3_nt: TGCGCCAGCAGCCAAGTAAATGGGGGGCGCATGGGTGGAGAGCAGTACTTC; cdr3_aa: CASSQVNGGRMGGEQYF; v_call: TRBV4-1; clone_size: many; d_call: -; j_call: TRBJ2-7
cdr3_nt: TGTGCCAGCACCGGAGGGCCGGACGAGCAGTACTTC; cdr3_aa: CASTGGPDEQYF; v_call: TRBV6-2/TRBV6-3; clone_size: many; d_call: -; j_call: TRBJ2-7
cdr3_nt: TGTGCCAGCAGCCAAGTGGGAACTCAGCCCCAGCATTTT; cdr3_aa: CASSQVGTQPQHF; v_call: TRBV3-1; clone_size: many; d_call: -; j_call: TRBJ1-5
cdr3_nt: TGTGCCAGCAGCTTAAACTACCGCTACGAGCAGTACTTC; cdr3_aa: CASSLNYRYEQYF; v_call: TRBV7-2; clone_size: many; d_call: -; j_call: TRBJ2-7
cdr3_nt: TGCGCCAGCAGCCAAGTTCAGGGGCAGAGCTCCTACGAGCAGTACTTC; cdr3_aa: CASSQVQGQSSYEQYF; v_call: TRBV4-1; clone_size: many; d_call: -; j_call: TRBJ2-7
cdr3_nt: TGTGCCAGCAGCCGGGGACTAGCGGGGAACGAGCAGTACTTC; cdr3_aa: CASSRGLAGNEQYF; v_call: TRBV5-5; clone_size: many; d_call: TRBD2; j_call: TRBJ2-7
cdr3_nt: TGTGCCAGCAGTGGTCGGACAAACGAGCAGTACTTC; cdr3_aa: CASSGRTNEQYF; v_call: TRBV25-1; clone_size: -; d_call: -; j_call: TRBJ2-7
cdr3_nt: TGCAGTGCTAGCGGGAGAAAAGTCAGCTACGAGCAGTACTTC; cdr3_aa: CSASGRKVSYEQYF; v_call: TRBV20-1; clone_size: many; d_call: -; j_call: TRBJ2-7
cdr3_nt: TGTGCCAGCAGCCGAGGGACTAGCGGACAAGAGACCCAGTACTTC; cdr3_aa: CASSRGTSGQETQYF; v_call: TRBV3-1; clone_size: few; d_call: TRBD2; j_call: TRBJ2-5
cdr3_nt: TGCAGTGCTAGAGATCGGGCAGGGTTCGCAAAAGGCGCTGACGAGCAGTACTTC; cdr3_aa: CSARDRAGFAKGADEQYF; v_call: TRBV20-1; clone_size: many; d_call: -; j_call: TRBJ2-7
cdr3_nt: TGTGCCAGCAGGTCCTCGGCACTACACACCGGGGAGCTGTATTTT; cdr3_aa: CASRSSALHTGELYF; v_call: TRBV6-2/TRBV6-3; clone_size: -; d_call: -; j_call: TRBJ2-2
cdr3_nt: TGTGCCAGCAGCGCCGGACAGGGGGTTTTGCACGAGCAGTACTTC; cdr3_aa: CASSAGQGVLHEQYF; v_call: TRBV7-9; clone_size: many; d_call: TRBD1; j_call: TRBJ2-7
cdr3_nt: TGTGCCATCAGCGAGAGTGGGGACAGGGGATCATCTAACTATGGCTACACCTTC; cdr3_aa: CAISESGDRGSSNYGYTF; v_call: TRBV10-3; clone_size: few; d_call: TRBD1; j_call: TRBJ1-2
cdr3_nt: TGTGCCAGCAGCACGGACGGGGGCAATCAGCCCCAGCATTTT; cdr3_aa: CASSTDGGNQPQHF; v_call: TRBV7-2; clone_size: many; d_call: -; j_call: TRBJ1-5
cdr3_nt: TGTGCCACCGGCCGGGCAGGGGGCATCAACGAGCAGTACTTC; cdr3_aa: CATGRAGGINEQYF; v_call: TRBV12-3/TRBV12-4; clone_size: many; d_call: TRBD1; j_call: TRBJ2-7
cdr3_nt: TGTGCCAGCAGGCCGGACAGGGGGCCTGGAAACACCATATATTTT; cdr3_aa: CASRPDRGPGNTIYF; v_call: TRBV12-3/TRBV12-4; clone_size: many; d_call: TRBD1; j_call: TRBJ1-3
cdr3_nt: TGTGCCACCGAAGGGACGCGTTCCTACGAGCAGTACTTC; cdr3_aa: CATEGTRSYEQYF; v_call: TRBV6-1; clone_size: few; d_call: -; j_call: TRBJ2-7
cdr3_nt: TGTGCCAGCAGCCCAGGCCCTACCCAGTACTTC; cdr3_aa: CASSPGPTQYF; v_call: TRBV7-2; clone_size: many; d_call: -; j_call: TRBJ2-5
cdr3_nt: TGCGCCAGCAGCCTCCCTGGGGGTGGCACCGGGGAGCTGTTTTTT; cdr3_aa: CASSLPGGGTGELFF; v_call: TRBV5-1; clone_size: many; d_call: -; j_call: TRBJ2-2
cdr3_nt: TGTGCCAGCGCGGTAGAAGGTAAACAGCCCCAGCCTTTT; cdr3_aa: CASAVEGKQPQPF; v_call: TRBV12-3/TRBV12-4; clone_size: -; d_call: -; j_call: TRBJ1-5
cdr3_nt: TGTGCCAGCAGTTACTCAGATAGGGTCGGGGAGCTGTTTTTT; cdr3_aa: CASSYSDRVGELFF; v_call: TRBV6-5; clone_size: many; d_call: -; j_call: TRBJ2-2
cdr3_nt: TGCAGTGCCCAGAGTCACGGGACTAGATACGAGCAGTACTTC; cdr3_aa: CSAQSHGTRYEQYF; v_call: TRBV20-1; clone_size: many; d_call: TRBD2; j_call: TRBJ2-7
cdr3_nt: TGTGCCAGCAGCTTTGCACCGCGGTTCTACGAGCAGTACTTC; cdr3_aa: CASSFAPRFYEQYF; v_call: TRBV7-8; clone_size: many; d_call: -; j_call: TRBJ2-7
cdr3_nt: TGTGCCTGGAGCCGTAGGGACAGAGGGGAGCTGTTTTTT; cdr3_aa: CAWSRRDRGELFF; v_call: TRBV30; clone_size: many; d_call: TRBD1; j_call: TRBJ2-2
cdr3_nt: TGTGCCAGCATGAGGGACAGGGACCGTTACGAGCAGTACTTC; cdr3_aa: CASMRDRDRYEQYF; v_call: TRBV2; clone_size: many; d_call: TRBD1; j_call: TRBJ2-7
cdr3_nt: TGTGCCAGCAGCTTAGCCCCGAGCCTGACAGGGGGCTATGGCTACATCTTC; cdr3_aa: CASSLAPSLTGGYGYIF; v_call: TRBV7-2; clone_size: -; d_call: TRBD1; j_call: TRBJ1-2
cdr3_nt: TGTGCCAGCAGCTTTACGGACGGTTCCTACACCTTC; cdr3_aa: CASSFTDGSYTF; v_call: TRBV7-2; clone_size: many; d_call: -; j_call: TRBJ1-2
cdr3_nt: TGCGCCAGCAGCCCCACAAAGGTGGCCAGAGGCCGAGAGACCCAGTACTTC; cdr3_aa: CASSPTKVARGRETQYF; v_call: TRBV4-1; clone_size: -; d_call: -; j_call: TRBJ2-5